This T cell receptor beta chain originates from a study of blood T cell repertoires in COVID-19. Background on the study: There were acute and convalescent COVID-19 samples, and they came from the United States, Italy and Spain. Nucleic acid was either cDNA or gDNA, and it came from T cells, B-cell-depleted T cells, or PBMCs.

The Seattle site enrolled patients during active infection and followed them longitudinally. In the original analysis: Cell counts per sample came from amplifying reference gene primers. Assay used: immunoSEQ multiplex PCR; TCRdb lists only in-frame clones, some missing. That table supplies the V and J calls and clone size; D and trimming were determined from the DNA. The sample contains around 150,000 clones, 84% of which appear only once. This clonotype was obtained from a man aged 25 to 40 with COVID-19, enrolled during active disease. Input material: peripheral blood.

The CDR3 sequence: CAWAPGTGFSYEQYF. In DNA, the CDR3 is TGTGCCTGGGCCCCCGGGACAGGCTTCTCCTACGAGCAGTACTTC. The chain joins TRBV30 to TRBJ2-7; 8 bases are a match to TRBD1. CDR3 size: 15 residues. Germline CDR1 GTSNPN, CDR2 SVGIG (reference sequence). Germline trimming cut 5 bases from V and 0 bases from J; bases unmatched to any gene: 9.